Presented here are 20 T cell receptor beta chains from one specimen sequenced in a study of blood T cell repertoires in COVID-19. Data came from immunoSEQ multiplex PCR; TCRdb stores just in-frame clones and leaves some out. The table shows roughly 6,800 clones, with around nine tenths occurring only once. Input material: peripheral blood. The receptors originated from a human donor in a cohort sampled during active COVID-19.

For this clone: Other DNA variants within this sample encode the same CDR3. This chain uses TRBV12-3 or TRBV12-4 with TRBJ2-2; D is ambiguous. Trimming stripped 6 bases from V and 6 bases from J, with 11 bases between. The CDR3 runs 13 residues. The CDR3 is CASSPRLAGELFF. The CDR3 bases are TGTGCCAGCAGCCCGAGGCTAGCCGGGGAGCTGTTTTTT.

The DNA of the CDR3 is TGTGCCAGCAGCCCCTGGGGGCGACCCGACTACAATGAGCAGTTCTTC. Amino acids: CASSPWGRPDYNEQFF. The rearrangement links TRBV7-9 to TRBJ2-1; D may be TRBD1 (6 bases). V shed 5 bases and J shed 3 bases, with 17 bases lying between them. The CDR3 sequence is 16 residues long. Germline V gene sequence: CDR1 SEHNR, CDR2 FQNEAQ (reference sequence).

The chain carries TRBV5-1 and TRBJ2-1; 11 nucleotides align to TRBD2. J gave up 0 bases and V 6 bases, and 11 bases lay outside the gene matches. The germline CDR1 and CDR2 sequences are SGHRS and YFSETQ. The CDR3 is 18 residues long. The CDR3 sequence is CASTGLAGSLFSYNEQFF. CDR3 coding DNA: TGCGCCAGCACCGGACTAGCGGGCTCCCTTTTCTCCTACAATGAGCAGTTCTTC.

The V gene is TRBV5-6, the J gene TRBJ1-2, with a tentative D call TRBD1 (5 bases). Looked up from germline, CDR1 is SGHDT and CDR2 is YYEEEE. This CDR3 has 14 residues. Trimming left V 4 bases short and J 8 bases short, with 18 bases between. The CDR3 region has the DNA TGTGCCAGCAGCCGCCCCGGGGACTCAGGCGGCTACACCTTC. Translation gives CASSRPGDSGGYTF.

CDR3 in DNA: TGTGCCAGCAGTTTCAGCGGCGGCTACACCTTC. Translating gives CASSFSGGYTF. This sequence joins TRBV12-3 or TRBV12-4 and TRBJ1-2, with D unresolved. The CDR3 runs to 11 residues. The ends were cut back, 3 bases at V and 8 bases at J, with 7 bases in the middle.

The CDR3 sequence is CASRIRQGAEAFF. CDR3 DNA: TGTGCCAGCAGAATAAGACAGGGGGCGGAAGCTTTCTTT. V is TRBV2 and J is TRBJ1-1, with 10 bases matching TRBD1. The trim removed 6 bases at V and 8 bases at J, leaving 6 bases unmatched. The CDR3 contains 13 residues. CDR1 and CDR2 (germline): SNHLY, FYNNEI.

The rearrangement uses TRBV4-3 and TRBJ1-2; D is possibly TRBD1 (6 bases). Deletions cut 0 bases from V and 0 bases from J, with 8 bases between. The CDR3 is 15 amino acids. Germline CDR1 is LGHNA and CDR2 is YSLEER. CDR3 amino acids: CASSQDGTTNYGYTF. The DNA of the CDR3 is TGCGCCAGCAGCCAAGACGGGACAACTAACTATGGCTACACCTTC.

The genes are TRBV6-5 and TRBJ2-6; the D gene is possibly TRBD1 (5 bases). The CDR3 loop spans 15 amino acids. The germline V gene has CDR1 MNHEY and CDR2 SVGAGI. Trimming removed 5 bases from V and 4 bases from J, with 12 bases in between. CDR3 nucleotide sequence: TGTGCCAGCAGTCTCGGCAGGGCGGGGGCCAACGTCCTGACTTTC. Its protein product is CASSLGRAGANVLTF.

J is TRBJ1-5 and V is TRBV27; D uncertain. The V and J ends lost 2 bases and 0 bases respectively, with 8 bases between them. The CDR3 consists of 15 residues. Germline V gene lookup returns CDR1 MNHEY and CDR2 SMNVEV (reference sequence). CDR3 DNA: TGTGCCAGCAGTTTACGGCGGGATAGCAATCAGCCCCAGCATTTT. Translation: CASSLRRDSNQPQHF.

This chain joins TRBV5-4 and TRBJ1-4; D gene uncertain. The CDR3 is 14 residues long. V was clipped by 5 bases and J by 7 bases, with 15 bases between them. Germline V CDR1 and CDR2: SGHNT, YYREEE (reference sequence). DNA of the CDR3: TGTGCCAGCAGTTTAGAACCCCTACGTGAAAAACTGTTTTTT. It encodes CASSLEPLREKLFF.

The V call is TRBV30, the J call TRBJ2-7; TRBD2 aligns across 9 bases. The CDR3 is made up of 18 amino acids. The germline V gene has CDR1 GTSNPN and CDR2 SVGIG (reference sequence). The V gene end was trimmed by 2 bases and the J gene end by 0 bases; junction bases not matched to a gene: 14. The CDR3: CAWSHPTSGLLSSYEQYF. In DNA form, the CDR3 reads TGTGCCTGGAGTCATCCGACTAGCGGCTTATTAAGCTCCTACGAGCAGTACTTC.

The chain employs TRBV28 and TRBJ1-2, with TRBD1 matching 10 bases. The V gene's germline CDR1 is MDHEN and CDR2 SYDVKM. CDR3 length: 15 amino acids. With 3 bases clipped from V and 3 bases from J, the junction kept 4 bases outside the gene matches. The CDR3: CASSFRGTGDYGYTF. CDR3 coding DNA: TGTGCCAGCAGTTTCCGCGGGACAGGGGACTATGGCTACACCTTC.

The rearrangement uses TRBV6-5 and TRBJ1-3; TRBD1 matches 8 bases. V was clipped by 7 bases and J by 8 bases; unmatched bases: 10. The CDR3 totals 14 residues. CDR1 and CDR2 from the germline V gene are MNHEY and SVGAGI. CDR3 nucleotides: TGTGCCAGCAAACCGGGACAGGCGGGGGACACCATATATTTT. Translated: CASKPGQAGDTIYF.

The chain uses TRBV2 and TRBJ2-5; maybe TRBD1 (6 bases). This CDR3 contains 13 residues. Germline lookup yields CDR1 SNHLY and CDR2 FYNNEI. Trimming removed 3 bases at V and 5 bases at J, with 10 bases between. CDR3 nucleotide sequence: TGTGCCAGCAGTGATGGGGGCACGGAGACCCAGTACTTC. Translation: CASSDGGTETQYF.

This clone has only one observation. This chain links TRBV28 with TRBJ1-1, with 7 bases that match TRBD1. V lost 7 bases, J lost 1 base, and 15 bases stayed unmatched. The CDR3 sequence is 17 residues long. In germline, CDR1 is MDHEN, CDR2 SYDVKM. The CDR3 protein is CASTWGQWVRGNTEAFF. The CDR3, as DNA: TGTGCCAGCACTTGGGGACAGTGGGTCCGGGGGAACACTGAAGCTTTCTTT. The full variable domain, in which reference TRBV28 and TRBJ1-1 provide the parts outside the CDR3, is DVKVTQSSRYLVKRTGEKVFLECVQDMDHENMFWYRQDPGLGLRLIYFSYDVKMKEKGDIPEGYSVSREKKERFSLILESASTNQTSMYLCASTWGQWVRGNTEAFFGQGTRLTVV.

V gene TRBV9 combines with J gene TRBJ2-3, with 14 nucleotides matching TRBD2. CDR3 length: 15 amino acids. Losses at the gene ends were 3 bases for V and 3 bases for J; bases not matched to a gene: 0. In germline, CDR1 is SGDLS, CDR2 YYNGEE. CDR3 amino acids: CASSGLAGGTDTQYF. The DNA of the CDR3 is TGTGCCAGCAGCGGACTAGCGGGGGGGACAGATACGCAGTATTTT.

This chain joins TRBV6-1 and TRBJ1-5; D is perhaps TRBD1 (6 bases). Germline assignment: CDR1 MNHNS and CDR2 SASEGT. CDR3 length: 16 residues. V was shortened by 4 bases and J by 0 bases, with 13 bases between the two germline ends. In nucleotides, the CDR3 is TGTGCCAGCAGTGTGGACAGATCTTATAGCAATCAGCCCCAGCATTTT. Translation: CASSVDRSYSNQPQHF.

This chain links TRBV6-2 or TRBV6-3 with TRBJ1-5, with 7 bases matching TRBD1. Germline CDR1 and CDR2: MNHEY and SVGEGT. V lost 8 bases and J lost 3; bases outside the gene matches: 16. This CDR3 contains 17 residues. The CDR3, as DNA: TGTGCCAGCGGCCCCCAGGTAGGGGGCGCGTACAATCAGCCCCAGCATTTT. Translated, it gives CASGPQVGGAYNQPQHF.

This rearrangement joins TRBV24-1 to TRBJ2-2; tentatively, D is TRBD2 (6 bases). The CDR3 length is 13 residues. V was shortened by 6 bases and J by 5 bases, with 9 bases between the two germline ends. Germline V CDR1 and CDR2: KGHDR, SFDVKD. The CDR3 region is CATSPGETGELFF. The DNA for the CDR3 is TGTGCCACCAGTCCGGGAGAAACCGGGGAGCTGTTTTTT.

V gene TRBV3-1 (or the pseudogene TRBV3-2) combines with J gene TRBJ1-1; possibly TRBD1 for D (5 bases). The V and J ends lost 1 base and 6 bases respectively, with 12 bases between them. The CDR3 loop spans 14 amino acids. In germline, CDR1 is LGHDT, CDR2 YNNKEL (reference sequence). The DNA for the CDR3 is TGTGCCAGCAGCCAAGCCCAGGGAAGAGCTGAAGCTTTCTTT. Encoded protein: CASSQAQGRAEAFF.